The 9 T cell receptor beta chains listed next were all sequenced from one sample in a study of blood T cell dynamics during melanoma immunotherapy. Produced via immunoSEQ multiplex PCR; TCRdb's table is partial and in-frame only. The sample includes around 9,000 clones, nearly 90% of them seen just once. As for time point: week 3, after first cycle of checkpoint inhibitor. This specimen was blood, taken from a patient treated with checkpoint blockade. The receptors here all came from a human donor with melanoma.

This clone was seen a single time. The chain employs TRBV15 and TRBJ2-7; maybe TRBD1 (6 bases). The CDR3 spans 14 residues. Trimming cost V 0 bases and J 2 bases, with 8 bases left between them. Germline V lookup: CDR1 LNHNV, CDR2 YYDKDF (reference sequence). In DNA, the CDR3 is TGTGCCACCAGCAGAGATGCAGGGGCCTACGAGCAGTACTTC. Its translation is CATSRDAGAYEQYF.

The CDR3 is CASRPRDSHYEQYF. The CDR3 nucleotides are TGTGCCAGCAGGCCCCGGGACAGCCACTACGAGCAGTACTTC. This chain joins TRBV28 and TRBJ2-7; 7 bases agree with TRBD1. V was clipped by 6 bases and J by 3 bases; unmatched bases: 8. This CDR3 has 14 amino acids. Germline CDR1 MDHEN, CDR2 SYDVKM.

The chain recombines TRBV10-2 with TRBJ2-1; D may be TRBD1 (5 bases). V was pared by 4 bases and J by 2 bases, with 18 bases between. The germline V gene has CDR1 WSHSY and CDR2 SAAADI. The CDR3 spans 17 residues. Here the CDR3 DNA reads TGCGCCAGCAGTGGTTATAAAAGACAGAGCCCCTACAATGAGCAGTTCTTC. This sequence encodes CASSGYKRQSPYNEQFF.

This chain uses TRBV30 with TRBJ2-5, with 8 bases that match TRBD1. The CDR3 is 13 amino acids. The V segment lost 5 bases and the J segment 5 bases; nucleotides outside the gene matches: 7. CDR1 is GTSNPN, CDR2 SVGIG, per germline (reference sequence). Written as DNA, the CDR3 is TGTGCCTGGGGACAGGGTGTGGGGGAGACCCAGTACTTC. It is translated as CAWGQGVGETQYF.

This chain connects TRBV5-1 to TRBJ2-2; D is unresolved. Germline CDR1 is SGHRS and CDR2 is YFSETQ. The ends were cut back, 4 bases at V and 5 bases at J, with 12 bases in the middle. The CDR3 is made up of 14 amino acids. CDR3 residues: CASSMSERTGELFF. CDR3 sequence (DNA): TGCGCCAGCAGCATGTCCGAGAGGACCGGGGAGCTGTTTTTT.

This chain links TRBV9 with TRBJ2-3; 7 positions agree with TRBD2. The V gene end was trimmed by 4 bases and the J gene end by 4 bases; junction bases not matched to a gene: 6. Looked up from germline, CDR1 is SGDLS and CDR2 is YYNGEE. This CDR3 region has 14 residues. This CDR3 reads CASSRGGEPDTQYF. As DNA, the CDR3 is TGTGCCAGCAGCAGGGGAGGGGAGCCAGATACGCAGTATTTT. The full variable domain, its missing parts supplied by reference TRBV9 and TRBJ2-3, is DSGVTQTPKHLITATGQRVTLRCSPRSGDLSVYWYQQSLDQGLQFLIQYYNGEERAKGNILERFSAQQFPDLHSELNLSSLELGDSALYFCASSRGGEPDTQYFGPGTRLTVL.

For the CDR3, the DNA is TGTGCCAGCAGCTCATCGACTACATCAGCTAACTATGGCTACACCTTC. This encodes CASSSSTTSANYGYTF. This chain joins TRBV7-9 and TRBJ1-2, with D hard to call. This CDR3 is 16 amino acids long. The germline V gene has CDR1 SEHNR and CDR2 FQNEAQ (reference sequence). V lost 4 bases and J lost 0, with 15 bases in between.

A few counts support this clone. This chain joins TRBV10-3 and TRBJ1-1; D is unresolved. Germline lookup yields CDR1 ENHRY and CDR2 SYGVKD. The CDR3 loop spans 13 amino acids. V shed 6 bases and J shed 4 bases, with 12 bases lying between them. CDR3 loop: CAIRSNPGTEAFF. CDR3 coding DNA: TGTGCCATCAGGTCGAACCCCGGCACTGAAGCTTTCTTT.

The chain combines TRBV27 with TRBJ1-4, with a tentative D call TRBD1 (6 bases). CDR3 length equals 12 residues. The V gene lost 6 bases and the J gene lost 14 bases, with 16 bases spanning the gap. The germline gives CDR1 MNHEY, CDR2 SMNVEV (reference sequence). CDR3 protein: CASSPNTGRLFF. The CDR3 coding sequence is TGTGCCAGCAGCCCGAATACAGGGCGCCTGTTTTTT.